Listed here are 2 T cell receptor beta chains from one sample, sequenced in a study of blood T cell repertoires in COVID-19. Repertoires were generated with immunoSEQ multiplex PCR, while TCRdb's copy carries only in-frame clones and drops some. The data contain 200,000 to 300,000 clones, about 82% of them singletons. Sequenced: PBMCs or T cells enriched from blood (not recorded which). The receptor set was obtained from a woman aged 50 to 65 with acute COVID-19.

V and J are TRBV7-2 and TRBJ1-1; maybe TRBD1 (5 bases). The germline V gene has CDR1 SGHTA and CDR2 FQGNSA. V was cut by 1 base and J by 5 bases, with 17 bases left in between. This CDR3 is built from 16 residues. The chain's CDR3 is CASSLVQGRVWTEAFF. The CDR3, as DNA: TGTGCCAGCAGCTTAGTGCAGGGTAGAGTGTGGACTGAAGCTTTCTTT.

The rearrangement joins TRBV7-9 to TRBJ2-7; TRBD1 aligns across 10 bases. Trimming removed 5 bases from V and 6 bases from J; junction bases left unmatched: 10. The CDR3 is made up of 15 amino acids. The germline V gene encodes CDR1 SEHNR and CDR2 FQNEAQ (reference sequence). The CDR3 is CASSQSGQGIGEQYF. The CDR3 DNA is TGTGCCAGCAGCCAATCGGGACAGGGGATCGGCGAGCAGTACTTC.